Each of the 28 T cell receptor beta chains below was sequenced from the same sample in a study of early T cells in non-severe SARS-CoV-2 infection. TCRdb passed the 5' RACE reads through MiXCR, listing each CDR3 protein once. The sample has more than 20,000 distinct CDR3 sequences, about 4.7% seen once. What was sequenced was whole blood. The receptors derive from an adult who was a healthcare worker with PCR-confirmed SARS-CoV-2 infection or an uninfected control (not recorded which).

This clonotype showed up just a few times. This chain uses TRBV28 with TRBJ2-7; the D gene is possibly TRBD2 (6 bases). Germline CDR1 and CDR2: MDHEN and SYDVKM. The CDR3 runs 11 residues. V lost 7 bases, J lost 3 bases, and 7 bases lay in between. This chain's CDR3 is CASTGGYEQYF. CDR3 coding DNA: TGTGCCAGCACCGGGGGCTACGAGCAGTACTTC.

V usage is TRBV5-1 and J usage is TRBJ2-3; 8 nucleotides agree with TRBD2. The trim removed 0 bases at V and 8 bases at J, leaving 8 bases unmatched. Germline V gene lookup returns CDR1 SGHRS and CDR2 YFSETQ. There are 15 residues in the CDR3. CDR3 nucleotide sequence: TGCGCCAGCAGCTTGGTTCCGGGGGGGCAGTCTACGCAGTATTTT. This codes for CASSLVPGGQSTQYF. The full variable domain, in which reference TRBV5-1 and TRBJ2-3 provide the parts outside the CDR3, is KAGVTQTPRYLIKTRGQQVTLSCSPISGHRSVSWYQQTPGQGLQFLFEYFSETQRNKGNFPGRFSGRQFSNSRSEMNVSTLELGDSALYLCASSLVPGGQSTQYFGPGTRLTVL.

Many counts were recorded for this clonotype. The chain uses TRBV10-3 and TRBJ2-7, with 9 bases fitting TRBD1. Germline CDR1 is ENHRY and CDR2 is SYGVKD. CDR3 length equals 12 residues. After removal of 6 bases from V and 9 bases from J, the junction contained 6 bases not matched to a gene. The CDR3 DNA reads as TGTGCCATCAGCGCGGGACAGGGATGGCAGTACTTC. This translates into CAISAGQGWQYF.

There are many counts of this clonotype. The CDR3, as DNA: TGTGCCAGCAGCCAAGTGCGGCTAGCGGAGAAAAACACCGGGGAGCTGTTTTTT. Its translation is CASSQVRLAEKNTGELFF. The chain is built from TRBV3-1 and TRBJ2-2, with 7 bases fitting TRBD2. The germline V gene has CDR1 LGHDT and CDR2 YNNKEL (reference sequence). The J segment lost 2 bases and the V segment lost 1 base, leaving 10 bases of the junction unmatched. CDR3 length equals 18 residues.

Ten or more counts support this clonotype. This chain joins TRBV19 and TRBJ2-5; either TRBD1 or TRBD2 may supply D (5 bases each). Germline V gene data show CDR1 as LNHDA and CDR2 as SQIVND (reference sequence). Trimming shortened V by 5 bases and J by 5 bases, and 15 bases separated the two germline ends. The CDR3 totals 14 residues. The CDR3 DNA sequence: TGTGCCAGTAGTCCAGCGGCCAGGGAGGAGACCCAGTACTTC. This gives the protein CASSPAAREETQYF.

V usage is TRBV5-5 and J usage is TRBJ2-1; D gene unclear. Germline V lookup: CDR1 SGHKS, CDR2 YYEKEE (reference sequence). V shed 2 bases and J shed 0 bases, with 9 bases lying between them. This CDR3 comprises 15 residues. The CDR3 DNA follows: TGTGCCAGCAGCTTAGCGACCAGCTCCTACAATGAGCAGTTCTTC. It translates to CASSLATSSYNEQFF.

Relative to its sample, this clonotype is medium-sized. The V and J genes are TRBV7-8 and TRBJ1-5; no clear D gene. CDR1 and CDR2 (germline): SGHVS, FQNEAQ. V dropped 5 bases and J dropped 2 bases, with 10 bases sitting between them. This CDR3 comprises 14 residues. The DNA for the CDR3 is TGTGCCAGCAGCCCTGGGCAGGGCAATCAGCCCCAGCATTTT. This sequence encodes CASSPGQGNQPQHF.

This clonotype was counted ten times or more. This chain links TRBV7-8 with TRBJ2-5; D gene ambiguous. V dropped 2 bases and J dropped 5 bases, with 6 bases sitting between them. CDR1 and CDR2 from the germline V gene are SGHVS and FQNEAQ. The CDR3 is 12 amino acids. The CDR3 DNA follows: TGTGCCAGCAGCTTAAACTCGGAGACCCAGTACTTC. This sequence encodes CASSLNSETQYF.

This clonotype has at least ten counts. V and J are TRBV5-1 and TRBJ2-1, with 14 bases fitting TRBD2. CDR1 is SGHRS and CDR2 is YFSETQ in the germline V gene. Trimming cost V 3 bases and J 8 bases; bases outside gene matches: 4. The CDR3 consists of 15 residues. Written as DNA, the CDR3 is TGCGCCAGCAGCTGGGGACTAGCGGGGGTCGATGAGCAGTTCTTC. It translates to CASSWGLAGVDEQFF.

This clonotype was observed at least ten times. The DNA for the CDR3 is TGTGCCAGCAGCCAAGGTGGCGGGGGGTATCAGCCCCAGCATTTT. This gives the protein CASSQGGGGYQPQHF. This chain links TRBV3-1 with TRBJ1-5, with D maybe TRBD1 (5 bases). The V gene's germline CDR1 is LGHDT and CDR2 YNNKEL (reference sequence). The CDR3 is 15 residues long. V lost 1 base and J lost 5, with 12 bases in between.

In its sample, this clonotype was seen many times. The chain has TRBV7-9 and TRBJ2-1; D ambiguous. The germline V gene has CDR1 SEHNR and CDR2 FQNEAQ (reference sequence). V lost 3 bases and J lost 9, with 6 bases in between. The CDR3 is 11 amino acids. CDR3 residues: CASSLMSEQFF. The DNA of the CDR3 is TGTGCCAGCAGCTTGATGTCTGAGCAGTTCTTC.

There are a few counts of this clonotype. J is TRBJ2-7 and V is TRBV4-1; no firm D call. CDR1 and CDR2 (germline): MGHRA, YSYEKL. V was trimmed by 5 bases and J by 2 bases, leaving 19 bases between them. The CDR3 is made up of 16 amino acids. The CDR3 loop is CASSFRQENEAYEQYF. The CDR3 DNA sequence: TGCGCCAGCAGCTTCCGACAAGAGAACGAAGCCTACGAGCAGTACTTC.

The gene calls are TRBV20-1 and TRBJ2-1; D is perhaps TRBD2 (5 bases). Germline loops: CDR1 DFQATT, CDR2 SNEGSKA (reference sequence). Trimming took off 0 bases at V and 9 bases at J, with 18 bases between the two ends. The CDR3 is 15 amino acids. The CDR3 protein is CSARDFKRSLAEQFF. Here the CDR3 DNA reads TGCAGTGCTAGAGATTTCAAGCGGTCCTTGGCTGAGCAGTTCTTC.

The chain recombines TRBV3-1 with TRBJ2-7; TRBD1 aligns across 9 bases. Looked up from germline, CDR1 is LGHDT and CDR2 is YNNKEL (reference sequence). The CDR3 consists of 14 residues. V gave up 4 bases and J gave up 3 bases; unmatched junction bases: 4. CDR3 in amino acids: CASSLGTGFYEQYF. CDR3 coding DNA: TGTGCCAGCAGCCTTGGGACAGGGTTCTACGAGCAGTACTTC.

This clonotype was counted ten times or more. The V and J genes are TRBV20-1 and TRBJ2-1; 9 bases fit TRBD2. This CDR3 is built from 15 residues. The junction had 3 bases not matched to a gene; V was cut back by 3 bases and J by 0 bases. Germline-derived CDR1 and CDR2 are DFQATT and SNEGSKA (reference sequence). In DNA form, the CDR3 reads TGCAGTGCTAGCCTAGCGGGGTTCTCCTACAATGAGCAGTTCTTC. Protein sequence: CSASLAGFSYNEQFF.

J is TRBJ1-1 and V is TRBV6-2 or TRBV6-3; D is perhaps TRBD1 (5 bases). V lost 0 bases and J lost 0, with 8 bases in between. The germline V gene encodes CDR1 MNHEY and CDR2 SVGEGT. This CDR3 spans 15 amino acids. This CDR3 reads CASSYSQGLNTEAFF. The CDR3 region has the DNA TGTGCCAGCAGTTACTCGCAGGGCCTGAACACTGAAGCTTTCTTT.

Ten or more counts support this clonotype. V usage is TRBV19 and J usage is TRBJ2-7, with 9 nucleotides matching TRBD1. Germline V gives CDR1 LNHDA, CDR2 SQIVND (reference sequence). There are 14 residues in the CDR3. V was pared by 4 bases and J by 6 bases, with 7 bases of the junction left unmatched. Here the CDR3 reads CASSKQGAHLEQYF. The DNA of the CDR3 is TGTGCCAGTAGTAAACAGGGGGCTCATCTCGAGCAGTACTTC.

This clonotype has only a few counts. The V call is TRBV14, the J call TRBJ2-1; D not resolved. This CDR3 has 13 amino acids. V was shortened by 2 bases and J by 3 bases, with 5 bases between the two germline ends. The germline gives CDR1 SGHDN, CDR2 FVKESK. This chain's CDR3 is CASSQKLYNEQFF. The CDR3 nucleotides are TGTGCCAGCAGCCAAAAACTCTACAATGAGCAGTTCTTC.

This clonotype was observed many times. V usage is TRBV14 and J usage is TRBJ1-1; D uncertain. The CDR3 has 13 amino acids. Trimming took off 1 base at V and 4 bases at J, with 7 bases between the two ends. Germline loops: CDR1 SGHDN, CDR2 FVKESK. Here the CDR3 reads CASSQGLGTEAFF. Written as DNA, the CDR3 is TGTGCCAGCAGCCAAGGGTTGGGCACTGAAGCTTTCTTT.

This clonotype came up many times. The chain has TRBV12-5 and TRBJ2-7, with TRBD1 matching over 8 bases. V lost 6 bases, J lost 3 bases, and 7 bases stayed unmatched. CDR3 length: 14 residues. In germline, CDR1 is LGHNT, CDR2 FRNRAP. CDR3 DNA: TGTGCTAGTGGCCCCCCCGACAGGGGCTACGAGCAGTACTTC. Amino acids: CASGPPDRGYEQYF.

This clonotype was seen at least ten times. The V call is TRBV6-2 or TRBV6-3, the J call TRBJ2-2; tentatively, D is TRBD2 (7 bases). The V and J ends lost 1 base and 3 bases respectively, with 12 bases between them. Germline-derived CDR1 and CDR2 are MNHEY and SVGEGT. The CDR3 has 16 residues. CDR3 in DNA: TGTGCCAGCAGTTACTTCGCGGGGGCCGACACCGGGGAGCTGTTTTTT. The encoded protein is CASSYFAGADTGELFF.

This clonotype has at least ten counts. The chain joins TRBV7-2 to TRBJ1-3, with 7 bases identical to TRBD1. The CDR3 loop spans 16 amino acids. With 2 bases clipped from V and 2 bases from J, the junction kept 6 bases outside the gene matches. Germline assignment: CDR1 SGHTA and CDR2 FQGNSA. CDR3 in DNA: TGTGCCAGCAGCTTACCCCCGACAGGGACTGGAAACACCATATATTTT. Its protein is CASSLPPTGTGNTIYF.

The chain joins TRBV20-1 to TRBJ1-1; D unclear. The CDR3 has 18 amino acids. CDR1 DFQATT and CDR2 SNEGSKA come from the germline V gene (reference sequence). V was pared by 0 bases and J by 0 bases, with 20 bases between. The CDR3 bases are TGCAGTGCTAGAGACCCCTCGATCGGATTGGTTATGAACACTGAAGCTTTCTTT. Translated, it gives CSARDPSIGLVMNTEAFF.

This clonotype was detected ten times or more. The V and J genes are TRBV20-1 and TRBJ2-7; D remains ambiguous. The V end lost 0 bases, the J end lost 0 bases, and 9 bases lay between the germline ends. The germline gives CDR1 DFQATT, CDR2 SNEGSKA (reference sequence). The CDR3 extends over 14 amino acids. Written as DNA, the CDR3 is TGCAGTGCTAGAGATCGGAGCAACTCCTACGAGCAGTACTTC. As protein: CSARDRSNSYEQYF.

This clonotype was picked up many times. The chain carries TRBV14 and TRBJ2-4; D is uncertain. Trimming left V 0 bases short and J 2 bases short, with 8 bases between. The CDR3 contains 15 residues. Germline CDR1 and CDR2: SGHDN and FVKESK. The CDR3 loop reads CASSQDPGSKNIQYF. In DNA form, the CDR3 reads TGTGCCAGCAGCCAAGATCCGGGTTCCAAAAACATTCAGTACTTC. The full variable domain, rest sourced from reference TRBV14 and TRBJ2-4, is EAGVTQFPSHSVIEKGQTVTLRCDPISGHDNLYWYRRVMGKEIKFLLHFVKESKQDESGMPNNRFLAERTGGTYSTLKVQPAELEDSGVYFCASSQDPGSKNIQYFGAGTRLSVL.

In this sample, this clonotype turned up many times. This CDR3 is CAWSDGVGGNTIYF. Written as DNA, the CDR3 is TGTGCCTGGAGTGATGGAGTAGGGGGAAACACCATATATTTT. The V gene is TRBV30, the J gene TRBJ1-3; D call uncertain. Germline CDR1 is GTSNPN and CDR2 is SVGIG (reference sequence). The CDR3 is made up of 14 amino acids. Trimming stripped 1 base from V and 4 bases from J, with 11 bases between.

This chain's CDR3 is CASSSPRTSTDTQYF. The CDR3 DNA sequence: TGTGCCAGCAGTTCGCCCAGAACCAGCACAGATACGCAGTATTTT. The genes are TRBV27 and TRBJ2-3; D is uncertain. Germline CDR1 MNHEY, CDR2 SMNVEV (reference sequence). The V gene lost 4 bases and the J gene lost 0 bases, with 11 bases spanning the gap. The length of the CDR3 is 15 residues.

The chain carries TRBV29-1 and TRBJ2-7; D might be TRBD1 (8 bases). The CDR3 is 14 amino acids. CDR1 and CDR2 (germline): SQVTM, ANQGSEA. V lost 3 bases and J 1 base, leaving 13 bases between the germline ends. This CDR3 reads CSVDGQGGSYEQYF. The CDR3 coding sequence is TGCAGCGTTGACGGACAGGGAGGGTCCTACGAGCAGTACTTC.